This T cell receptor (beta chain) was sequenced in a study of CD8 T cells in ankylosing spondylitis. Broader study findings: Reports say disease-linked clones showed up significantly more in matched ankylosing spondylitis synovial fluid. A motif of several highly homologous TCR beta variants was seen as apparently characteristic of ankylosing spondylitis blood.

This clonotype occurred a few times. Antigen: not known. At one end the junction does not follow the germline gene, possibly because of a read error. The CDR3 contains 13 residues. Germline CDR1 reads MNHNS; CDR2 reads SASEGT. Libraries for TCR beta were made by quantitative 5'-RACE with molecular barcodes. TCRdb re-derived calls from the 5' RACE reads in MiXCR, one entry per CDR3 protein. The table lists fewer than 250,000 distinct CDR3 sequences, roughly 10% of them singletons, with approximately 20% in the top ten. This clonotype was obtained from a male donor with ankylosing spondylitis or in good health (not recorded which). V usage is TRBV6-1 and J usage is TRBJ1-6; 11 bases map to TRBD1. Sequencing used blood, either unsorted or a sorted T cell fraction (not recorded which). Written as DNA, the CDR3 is TGTGCCAGCAGTGAAGGACTGAGGGGACAGGGGGGCTTT. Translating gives CASSEGLRGQGGF.